This T cell receptor (beta chain) originates from a study of T cell repertoires in cytomegalovirus infection. Study background: Based on public TCR beta signatures, there were indications of CMV infection and of a matching HLA type.

Concerning this clonotype itself: Its antigen is undetermined.

CDR1 LGHNA and CDR2 YSLEER come from the germline V gene. The ends lost 8 bases at V and 6 bases at J; junction bases unmatched: 15. The CDR3 length is 15 residues. TCRdb redid the calling of the reads with MiXCR, one entry per CDR3 protein. The repertoire holds about 100,000 distinct CDR3 sequences, with more than 20% as singletons. Findings and limits, study-wide: Accumulated public TCR beta family frequency recognized individuals carrying CMV together with the relevant HLA.

The chain has TRBV4-3 and TRBJ2-7, with TRBD2 matching over 8 bases. The source of this sequence is a human donor in good health (CMV status not recorded). Some clones in this sample may be carry-over from other donors' samples. Sequencing input: CD8+ T cells from PBMCs. CDR3 loop: CASATHTGTSSEQYF. DNA of the CDR3: TGCGCCAGCGCTACCCATACCGGGACTAGTAGCGAGCAGTACTTC.